What follows is one TCR beta chain and its context. As yet, its antigen is unknown. The length of the CDR3 is 17 residues. With 3 bases clipped from V and 5 bases from J, the junction kept 11 bases outside the gene matches. Germline V lookup: CDR1 MNHEY, CDR2 SMNVEV (reference sequence). This sample is part of a study of memory CD4+ T cells and cytomegalovirus serostatus. Study background: Of the healthy Belgian adults, roughly ten were CMV seropositive and 20 to 30 seronegative. Regarding the study as a whole: Repertoires predicted CMV serostatus with median bootstrapped AUC of approximately 0.94.

Single viable CD3+CD4+CD8-CD45RO+ cells were sorted as the memory CD4+ T cells. Sequencing was performed with immunoSEQ multiplex PCR; in TCRdb, only in-frame clones are kept and a portion is missing. The table includes more than 45,000 clones, just under 80% detected once. V and J are TRBV27 and TRBJ2-1, with TRBD1 matching 9 bases. The sequenced material came from memory CD4+ T cells from blood. The TCR comes from an adult in good health and CMV-seronegative. CDR3: CASSFRTTGGLDNEQFF. CDR3 nucleotide sequence: TGTGCCAGCAGTTTTCGTACGACAGGGGGTTTAGACAATGAGCAGTTCTTC.